The clone carrying this T cell receptor (beta chain) occurred a few times. The data stem from a study of cytomegalovirus exposure and HLA in healthy donors. CDR1 and CDR2 (germline): SGHRS, YFSETQ. The CDR3 consists of 13 residues. V shed 0 bases and J shed 2 bases, with 5 bases lying between them. Researchers ran the PCR with 60 Vbeta and 13 Jbeta primers. The protocol was immunoSEQ multiplex PCR, while the TCRdb copy is restricted to in-frame clones and leaves out a portion. Of about 83,000 clones listed, approximately 80% are singletons. The TCR comes from a woman aged 25 to 45 in good health and CMV-seronegative. V gene TRBV5-1 combines with J gene TRBJ2-5; no clear D. Sample: PBMCs. The CDR3 region is CASSLGAQETQYF. CDR3 nucleotide sequence: TGCGCCAGCAGCTTGGGGGCGCAAGAGACCCAGTACTTC.